Presented here are 8 T cell receptor beta chains from one specimen sequenced in a study of blood T cell repertoires in COVID-19 (dated by TCRdb to 2020 to 2022). Library generation was performed with the immunoSEQ multiplex PCR assay. TCRdb obtained this table from immuneACCESS and retained in-frame rearrangements with V and J assigned. These tables miss some clones; where compared with another copy, unresolved V genes account for less than half of the shortfall, and the remainder is unexplained. For this sample there are around 250,000 clones; around 88% appear just once. The ten most abundant clones make up 5.7% of the sample. Sequenced input: peripheral blood. Source of these receptors: a man aged 80 or over with acute or convalescent COVID-19.

This clone was seen a handful of times. The V gene is TRBV18, the J gene TRBJ2-7; D ambiguous. Germline V gene sequence: CDR1 KGHSH, CDR2 LQKENI. The V gene lost 6 bases and the J gene lost 3 bases, with 12 bases spanning the gap. The CDR3 consists of 13 residues. The CDR3 loop is CASSRISGYEQYF. For the CDR3, the DNA is TGTGCCAGCTCCCGTATCTCGGGCTACGAGCAGTACTTC.

This clone has just a few counts. The chain uses TRBV20-1 and TRBJ1-5; 9 bases are shared with TRBD1. The CDR3 is made up of 16 amino acids. From germline, CDR1 is DFQATT and CDR2 SNEGSKA (reference sequence). Trimming took 3 bases from V and 2 from J; bases not matched to a gene: 8. CDR3 in DNA: TGCAGTGCTAGTTACAGGGGGCCCGGGCGCAATCAGCCCCAGCATTTT. It encodes CSASYRGPGRNQPQHF.

The rearrangement uses TRBV18 and TRBJ1-1, with D unresolved. The CDR3 totals 14 residues. The germline V gene encodes CDR1 KGHSH and CDR2 LQKENI. V was pared by 3 bases and J by 6 bases, with 14 bases between. This chain's CDR3 is CASSPAGDQSEAFF. CDR3 nucleotides: TGTGCCAGCTCACCGGCGGGAGATCAGTCTGAAGCTTTCTTT.

The chain links TRBV5-4 to TRBJ1-5; 10 positions agree with TRBD1. Looked up from germline, CDR1 is SGHNT and CDR2 is YYREEE (reference sequence). The CDR3 runs to 15 residues. The V and J ends lost 0 bases and 10 bases, in that order; junction bases with no gene match: 7. As DNA, the CDR3 is TGTGCCAGCAGCTTGGACGGGACAGGGGAGACTCCCCAGCATTTT. This encodes CASSLDGTGETPQHF. Combining the CDR3 with reference TRBV5-4 and TRBJ1-5 gives the whole variable domain ETGVTQSPTHLIKTRGQQVTLRCSSQSGHNTVSWYQQALGQGPQFIFQYYREEENGRGNFPPRFSGLQFPNYSSELNVNALELDDSALYLCASSLDGTGETPQHFGDGTRLSIL.

V gene TRBV4-1 combines with J gene TRBJ2-5; the match to TRBD1 covers 7 bases. The trim removed 4 bases at V and 5 bases at J, leaving 4 bases unmatched. There are 13 residues in the CDR3. CDR1 and CDR2 (germline): MGHRA, YSYEKL. DNA for the CDR3: TGCGCCAGCAGCCGTCTACAGGGGGAGACCCAGTACTTC. Residues: CASSRLQGETQYF.

The genes are TRBV6-1 and TRBJ2-3; D may be TRBD2 (6 bases). The germline CDR1 and CDR2 sequences are MNHNS and SASEGT. CDR3 length: 15 residues. The V and J ends lost 1 base and 7 bases respectively, with 15 bases between them. The CDR3 DNA is TGTGCCAGCAGTGAAGGGACTACCCGAGAATATACGCAGTATTTT. Its protein product is CASSEGTTREYTQYF.

This chain joins TRBV5-4 and TRBJ1-2; no clear D gene. The CDR3 has 13 amino acids. The V gene's germline CDR1 is SGHNT and CDR2 YYREEE (reference sequence). V was pared by 4 bases and J by 2 bases, with 9 bases between. CDR3 DNA sequence: TGTGCCAGCAGCCCGGCCGGGAACTATGGCTACACCTTC. Residues: CASSPAGNYGYTF.

This clone was observed a handful of times. The chain employs TRBV28 and TRBJ1-6, with 10 bases that match TRBD1. This CDR3 region has 17 residues. Germline lookup yields CDR1 MDHEN and CDR2 SYDVKM. With V trimmed by 4 bases and J by 11 bases, 14 bases remained unmatched. The CDR3 protein is CASSSQKPGTGVTPLHF. The CDR3 bases are TGTGCCAGCAGTTCCCAAAAACCCGGGACAGGGGTGACACCCCTCCACTTT.